The sequence of this T cell receptor beta chain was determined in a study of cytomegalovirus exposure and HLA in healthy donors. Points from the study as a whole: A missense DCLRE1C variant was associated with V- and J-gene trimming of TCR beta chains in a later analysis, and an independent cohort replicated the association.

CDR1 is MNHNS and CDR2 is SASEGT in the germline V gene. The CDR3 has 11 residues. Trimming cost V 4 bases and J 3 bases, with 4 bases left between them. This clone was detected a few times. Its antigen is as yet unknown. It was with 60 Vbeta and 13 Jbeta primers that the PCR ran. Profiled with immunoSEQ multiplex PCR; TCRdb holds only in-frame clones, not every one. There are approximately 150,000 clones in the sample; about 80% occur only once, and roughly 1% lies in the top ten. The chain joins TRBV6-1 to TRBJ2-7; D is undetermined. The receptor comes from a woman aged 35 to 49 in good health and CMV-seronegative. The sequenced sample was PBMCs. The CDR3 coding sequence is TGTGCCAGCAGTGGCAGCTACGAGCAGTACTTC. It encodes CASSGSYEQYF.